A single sample is the source of the 4 T cell receptor beta chains below, sequenced in a study of blood T cell repertoires in COVID-19. Only in-frame clones appear in the TCRdb table, and some are missing; sequencing was by immunoSEQ multiplex PCR. The data show 200,000 to 250,000 clones, around 91% seen once. The sample was PBMCs or T cells enriched from blood (not recorded which). Every receptor here comes from a woman aged 18-30 years in a cohort exposed to, infected with or recovered from COVID-19 (not recorded which).

CDR3 amino acids: CASSPGGTELAFF. DNA for the CDR3: TGTGCCAGCTCACCAGGAGGCACAGAGTTGGCTTTCTTT. The V and J genes are TRBV18 and TRBJ1-1; D gene unclear. Looked up from germline, CDR1 is KGHSH and CDR2 is LQKENI. The V end was cut by 2 bases, the J end by 11 bases, with 15 bases between. The CDR3 runs 13 residues.

Here the CDR3 DNA reads TGTGCCAGCAGCCCGGGGACCGGGACAGGGTACGGCGAGCAGTTCTTC. This codes for CASSPGTGTGYGEQFF. The gene calls are TRBV7-9 and TRBJ2-1; TRBD1 matches at 9 bases. CDR1 is SEHNR and CDR2 is FQNEAQ in the germline V gene (reference sequence). With V trimmed by 5 bases and J by 10 bases, 15 bases remained unmatched. This CDR3 contains 16 residues.

V usage is TRBV5-1 and J usage is TRBJ2-5, with TRBD1 identical over 7 bases. Germline V gene data show CDR1 as SGHRS and CDR2 as YFSETQ. Trimming removed 4 bases from V and 4 bases from J; junction bases left unmatched: 7. The length of the CDR3 is 14 residues. Written as DNA, the CDR3 is TGCGCCAGCAGCGGGGGACAGCCGGGAGAGACCCAGTACTTC. Protein: CASSGGQPGETQYF.

CDR3 residues: CATSDLGTGKILDQPQHF. CDR3 DNA sequence: TGTGCCACCAGTGATTTAGGAACAGGGAAAATCTTAGATCAGCCCCAGCATTTT. The chain recombines TRBV24-1 with TRBJ1-5, with a possible D match to TRBD1 (6 bases). The CDR3 loop spans 18 amino acids. Germline CDR1 and CDR2: KGHDR and SFDVKD. Trimming pared 1 base from V and 5 bases from J, leaving 20 bases between.